Each of the 18 T cell receptor beta chains below was sequenced from the same sample in a study of cytomegalovirus exposure and HLA in healthy donors. Use of 60 Vbeta and 13 Jbeta primers characterized the PCR. Sequenced by immunoSEQ multiplex PCR; TCRdb stores in-frame clones only, minus some. The sample contains around 120,000 clones, around four fifths of which appear only once. The specimen was PBMCs. The receptors here all came from a male donor in good health and CMV-seropositive.

CDR3 loop: CASSQVEGSEQYF. Written as DNA, the CDR3 is TGCGCCAGCAGCCAAGTGGAGGGCTCCGAGCAGTACTTC. This chain uses TRBV4-1 with TRBJ2-5; TRBD2 might be the D (6 bases). With the DNA end fitting TRBJ2-7 better, the J assignment may be wrong. The CDR3 contains 13 residues. Germline V gives CDR1 MGHRA, CDR2 YSYEKL.

The chain recombines TRBV5-8 with TRBJ2-3, with D perhaps TRBD2 (5 bases). Germline CDR1 and CDR2: SGHTS and YDEGEE. V was pared by 2 bases and J by 0 bases, with 10 bases between. This CDR3 comprises 15 residues. This chain's CDR3 is CASSFHRGSTDTQYF. The CDR3, as DNA: TGTGCCAGCAGCTTCCACCGGGGAAGCACAGATACGCAGTATTTT.

There are a few counts of this clone. J is TRBJ2-7 and V is TRBV18; 9 positions match TRBD2. The CDR3 is made up of 18 amino acids. V was pared by 3 bases and J by 0 bases, with 12 bases of the junction left unmatched. The germline V gene encodes CDR1 KGHSH and CDR2 LQKENI. The CDR3 bases are TGTGCCAGCTCACCGAGGGCGGGAGGGGGTTCAGCCTCCTACGAGCAGTACTTC. Amino acid sequence: CASSPRAGGGSASYEQYF.

This chain links TRBV18 with TRBJ2-5; 11 nucleotides align to TRBD2. Per germline, CDR1 KGHSH and CDR2 LQKENI. V shed 6 bases, J shed 5 bases, and the junction held 8 bases outside the gene matches. The CDR3 loop spans 15 amino acids. In DNA, the CDR3 is TGTGCCAGCTCCTCGGGACTAGCGGAGAGGGAGACCCAGTACTTC. Its translation: CASSSGLAERETQYF.

The chain combines TRBV27 with TRBJ1-4, with TRBD1 matching 9 bases. Unmatched junction bases numbered 5, after V lost 0 bases and J lost 6 bases. The length of the CDR3 is 16 residues. The germline gives CDR1 MNHEY, CDR2 SMNVEV (reference sequence). Written as DNA, the CDR3 is TGTGCCAGCAGTTTATCCTTTGGGACAGGGCATGAAAAACTGTTTTTT. Residues: CASSLSFGTGHEKLFF.

Only a few counts were recorded for this clone. The J gene is TRBJ2-7, the V gene TRBV28, with TRBD2 identical over 16 bases. Germline V gives CDR1 MDHEN, CDR2 SYDVKM. The CDR3 consists of 16 residues. J was trimmed by 9 bases and V by 5 bases; bases with no gene match: 10. CDR3 amino acids: CASSPGWGLAGGGQYF. The CDR3 DNA sequence: TGTGCCAGCAGTCCCGGGTGGGGACTAGCGGGAGGGGGGCAGTACTTC.

The sample holds one count of this clone. A read error may produce the germline difference seen at one junction end. This sequence joins TRBV27 and TRBJ2-7, with TRBD1 as a possible D gene (6 bases). CDR3 length: 14 amino acids. CDR1 and CDR2 from the germline V gene are MNHEY and SMNVEV (reference sequence). CDR3 DNA: TGTGCCAGCGGTTTATACAGGGACGGATACGAGCAGTACTTC. The encoded protein is CASGLYRDGYEQYF.

The chain is built from TRBV5-1 and TRBJ1-1, with 7 nucleotides matching TRBD1. The CDR3 consists of 15 residues. The germline gives CDR1 SGHRS, CDR2 YFSETQ. V was clipped by 0 bases and J by 4 bases; unmatched bases: 6. The CDR3 spells CASSLAVTGSTEAFF. In DNA, the CDR3 is TGCGCCAGCAGCTTGGCGGTGACAGGGAGCACTGAAGCTTTCTTT.

This chain uses TRBV7-9 with TRBJ1-1; tentatively, D is TRBD1 (6 bases). The CDR3 has 11 residues. Germline assignment: CDR1 SEHNR and CDR2 FQNEAQ (reference sequence). Trimming stripped 5 bases from V and 8 bases from J, with 9 bases between. CDR3 bases: TGTGCCAGCAGCCCCCAGGGGGAAGCTTTCTTT. It translates to CASSPQGEAFF.

The rearrangement links TRBV9 to TRBJ2-3; 8 bases are shared with TRBD2. This CDR3 is built from 16 residues. Germline loops: CDR1 SGDLS, CDR2 YYNGEE. The J segment lost 4 bases and the V segment lost 3 bases, leaving 10 bases of the junction unmatched. The CDR3 spells CASSETGTRIADTQYF. CDR3 coding DNA: TGTGCCAGCAGCGAGACCGGGACTAGAATTGCAGATACGCAGTATTTT.

The rearrangement links TRBV18 to TRBJ2-7; 12 nucleotides line up with TRBD1. Per the germline V gene, CDR1 is KGHSH and CDR2 is LQKENI. The CDR3 runs to 15 residues. Trimming removed 3 bases from V and 4 bases from J; junction bases left unmatched: 4. CDR3 in DNA: TGTGCCAGCTCACCGTCGGGACAGGGGGCTTACGAGCAGTACTTC. This encodes CASSPSGQGAYEQYF.

The chain joins TRBV7-3 to TRBJ2-5; 7 bases align to TRBD1. The J call may be wrong; the DNA end is better matched by TRBJ2-7. The CDR3 consists of 15 residues. CDR1 and CDR2 from the germline V gene are SGHTA and FQGTGA. CDR3 in amino acids: CASSLTLTGVNEQYF. CDR3 coding DNA: TGTGCCAGCAGCTTAACCCTTACAGGGGTGAACGAGCAGTACTTC.

The rearrangement links TRBV28 to TRBJ2-1, with 11 bases lining up with TRBD2. There are 16 residues in the CDR3. Germline CDR1 and CDR2: MDHEN and SYDVKM. J gave up 0 bases and V 3 bases, and 1 base lay outside the gene matches. The CDR3 DNA reads TGTGCCAGCAGTTTGGGGACTAGCGGCTCCTACAATGAGCAGTTCTTC. The encoded protein is CASSLGTSGSYNEQFF.

This chain joins TRBV6-1 and TRBJ1-5; weak D call: TRBD1 (6 bases). V lost 6 bases and J lost 5, with 8 bases in between. From germline, CDR1 is MNHNS and CDR2 SASEGT. The CDR3 covers 12 residues. DNA for the CDR3: TGTGCCAGCAGCCACAGGGATCAGCCCCAGCATTTT. Protein: CASSHRDQPQHF.

The DNA of the CDR3 is TGTGCCAGCAGCTTAAACAGAAACACAGATACGCAGTATTTT. This codes for CASSLNRNTDTQYF. This sequence joins TRBV7-3 and TRBJ2-3; D unresolved. Germline V gene data show CDR1 as SGHTA and CDR2 as FQGTGA. The CDR3 has 14 residues. Trimming pared 1 base from V and 2 bases from J, leaving 7 bases between.

A single count supports this clone. The chain couples TRBV5-8 to TRBJ2-1; the D gene is possibly TRBD1 (6 bases). CDR1 is SGHTS and CDR2 is YDEGEE in the germline V gene. The V gene lost 0 bases and the J gene lost 9 bases, with 16 bases spanning the gap. The length of the CDR3 is 15 residues. CDR3 bases: TGTGCCAGCAGCTTGGGGGGAACAGGGTACCCTGAGCAGTTCTTC. Its protein is CASSLGGTGYPEQFF.

The chain employs TRBV7-9 and TRBJ1-1; weak D call: TRBD1 (6 bases). In germline, CDR1 is SEHNR, CDR2 FQNEAQ (reference sequence). Trimming pared 4 bases from V and 4 bases from J, leaving 13 bases between. This CDR3 region has 14 residues. The CDR3 here is CASSSNRVRTEAFF. The CDR3 nucleotides are TGTGCCAGCAGCTCGAACAGGGTCCGCACTGAAGCTTTCTTT.

V gene TRBV6-5 combines with J gene TRBJ2-3, with no clear D. V was cut by 6 bases and J by 3 bases, with 10 bases left in between. CDR1 and CDR2 from the germline V gene are MNHEY and SVGAGI. This CDR3 has 13 residues. The CDR3 reads CASRHPLTDTQYF. The CDR3 DNA reads TGTGCCAGCAGACACCCCCTGACAGATACGCAGTATTTT.